This TCR beta chain was captured in a study of T-cell memory formation after mild COVID-19. Study information: TCR clusters were mostly donor specific.

TCRdb passed the 5' RACE reads through MiXCR, listing each CDR3 protein once. The data contain approximately 270,000 distinct CDR3 sequences, about 17% of them singletons. CDR1 and CDR2 (germline): LNHDA, SQIVND (reference sequence). This CDR3 is 14 amino acids long. The V end lost 5 bases, the J end lost 3 bases, and 12 bases lay between the germline ends. This clonotype was seen more than once but under ten times. The sequenced sample consisted of PBMCs or a T cell subset sorted from them (not recorded which). The chain combines TRBV19 with TRBJ2-3, with a possible D match to TRBD2 (6 bases). The clonotype comes from a man aged 18 to 30 who had mild COVID-19 (a few samples of this study predate the infection). Cell type and time point are not known. CDR3 nucleotides: TGTGCCAGTAGTCGCCTAGCGAGGACAGATACGCAGTATTTT. Protein product: CASSRLARTDTQYF.